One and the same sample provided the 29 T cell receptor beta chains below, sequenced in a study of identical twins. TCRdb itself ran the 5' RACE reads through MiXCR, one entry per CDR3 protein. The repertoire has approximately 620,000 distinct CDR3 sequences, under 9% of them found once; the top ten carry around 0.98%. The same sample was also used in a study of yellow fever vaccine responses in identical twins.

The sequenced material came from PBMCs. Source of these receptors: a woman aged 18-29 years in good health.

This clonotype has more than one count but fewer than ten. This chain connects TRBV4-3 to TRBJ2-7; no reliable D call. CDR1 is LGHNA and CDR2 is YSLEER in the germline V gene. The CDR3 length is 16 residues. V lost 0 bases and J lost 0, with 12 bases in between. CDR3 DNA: TGCGCCAGCAGCCAAGATCACGGGCTCCTCTCCTACGAGCAGTACTTC. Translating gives CASSQDHGLLSYEQYF.

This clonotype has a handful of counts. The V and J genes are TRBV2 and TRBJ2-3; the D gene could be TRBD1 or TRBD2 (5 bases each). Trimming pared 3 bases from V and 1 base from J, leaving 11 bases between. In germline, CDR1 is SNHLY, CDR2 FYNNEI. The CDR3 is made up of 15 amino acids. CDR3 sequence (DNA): TGTGCCAGCAGTGATTGGGGGACCGGCACAGATACGCAGTATTTT. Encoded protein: CASSDWGTGTDTQYF.

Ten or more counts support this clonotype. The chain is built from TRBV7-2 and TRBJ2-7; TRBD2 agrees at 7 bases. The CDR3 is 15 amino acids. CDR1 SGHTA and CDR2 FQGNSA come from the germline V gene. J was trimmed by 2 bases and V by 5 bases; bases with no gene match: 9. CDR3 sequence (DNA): TGTGCCAGCAGCCTATTCCCGGGGGGAGCCTACGAGCAGTACTTC. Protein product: CASSLFPGGAYEQYF.

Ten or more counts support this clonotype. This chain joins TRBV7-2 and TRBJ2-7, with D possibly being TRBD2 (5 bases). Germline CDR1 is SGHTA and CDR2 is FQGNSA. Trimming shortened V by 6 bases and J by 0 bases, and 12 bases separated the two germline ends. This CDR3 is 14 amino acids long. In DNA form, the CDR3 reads TGTGCCAGCAGTTTATCGGGGTCCTCCTACGAGCAGTACTTC. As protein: CASSLSGSSYEQYF.

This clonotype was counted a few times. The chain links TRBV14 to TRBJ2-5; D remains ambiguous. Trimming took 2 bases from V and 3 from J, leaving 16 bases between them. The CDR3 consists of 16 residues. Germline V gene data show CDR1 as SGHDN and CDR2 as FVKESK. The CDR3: CASSQMGFSVEETQYF. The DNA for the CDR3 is TGTGCCAGCAGCCAAATGGGCTTCAGCGTGGAAGAGACCCAGTACTTC.

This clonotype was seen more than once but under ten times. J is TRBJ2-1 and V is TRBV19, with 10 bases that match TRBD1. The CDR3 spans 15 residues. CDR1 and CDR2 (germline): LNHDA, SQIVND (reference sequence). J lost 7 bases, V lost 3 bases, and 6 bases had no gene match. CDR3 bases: TGTGCCAGTAGTATCGGGACAGGGGATGGGAATGAGCAGTTCTTC. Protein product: CASSIGTGDGNEQFF.

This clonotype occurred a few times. The CDR3 nucleotides read TGTGCCAGCAGCCAAGAAACTAGCGGGAGTTATGAGCAGTTCTTC. It encodes CASSQETSGSYEQFF. The gene calls are TRBV4-2 and TRBJ2-1; 11 nucleotides match TRBD2. The V and J ends lost 0 bases and 8 bases, in that order; junction bases with no gene match: 3. Germline V CDR1 and CDR2: LGHNA, YNFKEQ. CDR3 length: 15 residues.

The CDR3 DNA sequence: TGTGCCAGCAGCCGGACAGACCACCAAGAGACCCAGTACTTC. The encoded protein is CASSRTDHQETQYF. This chain links TRBV7-9 with TRBJ2-5, with D possibly being TRBD1 (6 bases). The CDR3 runs to 14 residues. Germline CDR1 reads SEHNR; CDR2 reads FQNEAQ (reference sequence). The V and J ends lost 5 bases and 0 bases respectively, with 10 bases between them. Using reference TRBV7-9 and TRBJ2-5 for the parts outside the CDR3, the full variable domain is DTGVSQNPRHKITKRGQNVTFRCDPISEHNRLYWYRQTLGQGPEFLTYFQNEAQLEKSRLLSDRFSAERPKGSFSTLEIQRTEQGDSAMYLCASSRTDHQETQYFGPGTRLLVL.

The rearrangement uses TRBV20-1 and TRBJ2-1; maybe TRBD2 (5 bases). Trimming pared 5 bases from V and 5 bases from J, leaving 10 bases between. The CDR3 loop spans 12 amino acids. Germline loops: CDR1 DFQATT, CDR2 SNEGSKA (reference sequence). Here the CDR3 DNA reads TGCAGTGCTCGGGGTAATCACAATGAGCAGTTCTTC. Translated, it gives CSARGNHNEQFF.

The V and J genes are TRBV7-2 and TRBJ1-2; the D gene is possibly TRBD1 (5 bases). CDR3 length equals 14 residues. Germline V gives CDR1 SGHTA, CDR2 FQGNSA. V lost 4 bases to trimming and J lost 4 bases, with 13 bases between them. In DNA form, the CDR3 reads TGTGCCAGCAGCTCACAGACAGTGCTCTATGGCTACACCTTC. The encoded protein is CASSSQTVLYGYTF.

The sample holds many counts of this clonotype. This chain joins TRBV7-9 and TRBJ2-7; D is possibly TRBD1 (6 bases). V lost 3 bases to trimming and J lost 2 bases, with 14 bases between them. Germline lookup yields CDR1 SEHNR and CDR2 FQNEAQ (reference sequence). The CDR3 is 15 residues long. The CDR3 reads CASSFPDTGTYEQYF. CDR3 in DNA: TGTGCCAGCAGCTTTCCCGACACAGGGACCTACGAGCAGTACTTC. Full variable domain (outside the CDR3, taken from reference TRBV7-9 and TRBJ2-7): DTGVSQNPRHKITKRGQNVTFRCDPISEHNRLYWYRQTLGQGPEFLTYFQNEAQLEKSRLLSDRFSAERPKGSFSTLEIQRTEQGDSAMYLCASSFPDTGTYEQYFGPGTRLTVT.

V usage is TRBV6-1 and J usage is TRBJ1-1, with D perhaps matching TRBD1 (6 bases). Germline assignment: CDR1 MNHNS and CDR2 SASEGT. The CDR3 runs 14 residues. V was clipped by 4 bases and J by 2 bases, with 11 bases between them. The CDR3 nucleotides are TGTGCCAGCAGTGGGGACACCTCAAACACTGAAGCTTTCTTT. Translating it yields CASSGDTSNTEAFF.

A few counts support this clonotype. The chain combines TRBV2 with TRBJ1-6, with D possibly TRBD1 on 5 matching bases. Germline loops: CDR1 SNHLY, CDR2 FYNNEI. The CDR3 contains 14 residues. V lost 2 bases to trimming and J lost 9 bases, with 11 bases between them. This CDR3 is CASSEKGNGSPLHF. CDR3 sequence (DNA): TGTGCCAGCAGTGAAAAGGGGAACGGTTCACCCCTCCACTTT.

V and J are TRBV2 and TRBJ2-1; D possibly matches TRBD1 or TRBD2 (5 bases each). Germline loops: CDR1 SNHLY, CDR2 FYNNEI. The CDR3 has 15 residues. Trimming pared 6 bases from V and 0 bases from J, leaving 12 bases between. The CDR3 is CASSEVGVSYNEQFF. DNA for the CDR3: TGTGCCAGCAGCGAGGTGGGGGTCTCCTACAATGAGCAGTTCTTC.

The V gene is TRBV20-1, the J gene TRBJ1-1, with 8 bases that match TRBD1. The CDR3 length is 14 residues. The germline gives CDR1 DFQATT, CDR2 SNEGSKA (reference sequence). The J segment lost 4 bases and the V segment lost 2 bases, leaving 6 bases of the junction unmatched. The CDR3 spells CSARTGQGSTEAFF. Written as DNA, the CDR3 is TGCAGTGCTAGAACCGGACAGGGAAGCACTGAAGCTTTCTTT.

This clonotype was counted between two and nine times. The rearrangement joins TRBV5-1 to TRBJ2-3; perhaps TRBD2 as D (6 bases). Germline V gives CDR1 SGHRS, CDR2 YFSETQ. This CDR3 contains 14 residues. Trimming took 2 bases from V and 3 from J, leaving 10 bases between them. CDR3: CASSFREATDTQYF. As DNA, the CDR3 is TGCGCCAGCAGCTTTAGGGAGGCGACAGATACGCAGTATTTT.

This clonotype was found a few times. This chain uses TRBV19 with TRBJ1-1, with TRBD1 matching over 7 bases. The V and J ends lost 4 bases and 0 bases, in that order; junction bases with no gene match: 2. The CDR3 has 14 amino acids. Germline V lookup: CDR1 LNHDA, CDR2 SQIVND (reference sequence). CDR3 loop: CASSTTGLNTEAFF. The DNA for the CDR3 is TGTGCCAGTAGTACGACAGGGCTGAACACTGAAGCTTTCTTT.

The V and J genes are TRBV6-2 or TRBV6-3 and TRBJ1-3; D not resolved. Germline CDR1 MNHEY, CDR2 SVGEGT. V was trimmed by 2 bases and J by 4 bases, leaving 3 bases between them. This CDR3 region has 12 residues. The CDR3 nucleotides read TGTGCCAGCAGTTACGGCGGAAACACCATATATTTT. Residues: CASSYGGNTIYF.

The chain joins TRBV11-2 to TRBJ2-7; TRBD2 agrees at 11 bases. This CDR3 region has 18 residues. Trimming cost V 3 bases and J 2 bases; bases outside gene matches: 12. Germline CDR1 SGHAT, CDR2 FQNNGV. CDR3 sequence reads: CASSFPVLGLAAAYEQYF. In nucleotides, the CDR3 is TGTGCCAGCAGCTTTCCCGTTTTGGGACTAGCGGCCGCCTACGAGCAGTACTTC.

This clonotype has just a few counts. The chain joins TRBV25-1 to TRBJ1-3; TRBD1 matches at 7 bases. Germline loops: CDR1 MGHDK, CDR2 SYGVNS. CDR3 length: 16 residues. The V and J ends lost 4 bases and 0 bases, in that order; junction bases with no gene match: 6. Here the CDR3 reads CASSGQGTVSGNTIYF. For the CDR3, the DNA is TGTGCCAGCAGTGGACAGGGAACGGTCTCTGGAAACACCATATATTTT. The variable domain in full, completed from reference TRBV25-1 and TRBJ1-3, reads EADIYQTPRYLVIGTGKKITLECSQTMGHDKMYWYQQDPGMELHLIHYSYGVNSTEKGDLSSESTVSRIRTEHFPLTLESARPSHTSQYLCASSGQGTVSGNTIYFGEGSWLTVV.

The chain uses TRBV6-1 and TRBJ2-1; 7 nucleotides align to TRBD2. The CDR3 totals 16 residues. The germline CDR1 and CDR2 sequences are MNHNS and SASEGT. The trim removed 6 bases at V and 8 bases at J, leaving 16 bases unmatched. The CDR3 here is CASSGGAGVLRHEQFF. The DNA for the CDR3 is TGTGCCAGCAGCGGAGGGGCGGGAGTACTTCGGCATGAGCAGTTCTTC.

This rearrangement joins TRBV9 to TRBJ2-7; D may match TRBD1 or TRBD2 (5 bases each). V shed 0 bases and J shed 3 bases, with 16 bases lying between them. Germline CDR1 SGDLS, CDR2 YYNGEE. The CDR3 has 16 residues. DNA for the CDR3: TGTGCCAGCAGCGTAGAAGGGACCTATGGAAACTACGAGCAGTACTTC. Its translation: CASSVEGTYGNYEQYF.

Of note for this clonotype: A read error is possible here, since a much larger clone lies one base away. CDR3 DNA sequence: TGTGCCAGCAGCGGGGGACAGACCTACGAGCAGTACTTC. Translating it yields CASSGGQTYEQYF. J is TRBJ2-7 and V is TRBV7-8; TRBD1 matches 7 bases. The CDR3 extends over 13 amino acids. CDR1 SGHVS and CDR2 FQNEAQ come from the germline V gene. Trimming took 5 bases from V and 2 from J; bases not matched to a gene: 3.

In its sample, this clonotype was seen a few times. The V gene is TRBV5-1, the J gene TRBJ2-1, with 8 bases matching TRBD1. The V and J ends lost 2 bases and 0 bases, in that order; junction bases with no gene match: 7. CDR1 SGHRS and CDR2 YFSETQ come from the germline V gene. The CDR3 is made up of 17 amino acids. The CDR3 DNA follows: TGCGCCAGCAGCTTCGGGACAGGACCCCTCTCCTACAATGAGCAGTTCTTC. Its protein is CASSFGTGPLSYNEQFF.

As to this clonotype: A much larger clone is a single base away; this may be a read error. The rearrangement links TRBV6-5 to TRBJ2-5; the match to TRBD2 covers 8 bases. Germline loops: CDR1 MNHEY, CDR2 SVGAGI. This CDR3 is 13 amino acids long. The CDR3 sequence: CASSHSSPSGQYF. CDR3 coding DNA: TGTGCCAGCAGTCACTCTTCCCCTAGCGGGCAGTACTTC.

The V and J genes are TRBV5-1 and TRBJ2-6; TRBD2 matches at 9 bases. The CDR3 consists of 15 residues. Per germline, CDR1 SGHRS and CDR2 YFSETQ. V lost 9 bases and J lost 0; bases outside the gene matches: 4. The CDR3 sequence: CATAGGNSGANVLTF. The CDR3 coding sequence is TGCGCCACCGCGGGGGGGAACTCTGGGGCCAACGTCCTGACTTTC.

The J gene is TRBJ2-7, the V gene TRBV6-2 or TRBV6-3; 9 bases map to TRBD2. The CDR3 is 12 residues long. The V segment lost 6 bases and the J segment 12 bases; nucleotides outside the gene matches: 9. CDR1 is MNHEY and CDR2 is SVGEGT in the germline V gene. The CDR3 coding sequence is TGTGCCAGCAGGACGGCCGGGACTAGCTCGTACTTC. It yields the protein CASRTAGTSSYF.

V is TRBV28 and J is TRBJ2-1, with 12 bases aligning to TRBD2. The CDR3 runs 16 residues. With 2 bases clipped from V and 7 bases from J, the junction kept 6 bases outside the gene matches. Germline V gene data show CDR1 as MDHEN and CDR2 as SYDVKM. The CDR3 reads CASSLMASGRVNEQFF. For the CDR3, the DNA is TGTGCCAGCAGTTTAATGGCTAGCGGGAGGGTAAATGAGCAGTTCTTC.

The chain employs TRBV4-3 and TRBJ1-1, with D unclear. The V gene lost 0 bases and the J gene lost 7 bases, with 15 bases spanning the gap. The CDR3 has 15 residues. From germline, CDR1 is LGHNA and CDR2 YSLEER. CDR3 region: CASSQDRLDPFEAFF. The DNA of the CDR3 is TGCGCCAGCAGCCAAGATCGGTTGGACCCATTTGAAGCTTTCTTT.